Following are 27 T cell receptor beta chains from one sample sequenced in a study of blood T cell repertoires in COVID-19. Some clones are missing from TCRdb's copy, which holds only in-frame ones; the method was immunoSEQ multiplex PCR. The table has 95,000 to 110,000 clones, more than 75% seen once; the top ten hold 12%. The sequenced sample was peripheral blood. These receptors came from a human donor in a cohort sampled during active COVID-19.

This chain links TRBV9 with TRBJ2-3; TRBD2 matches 10 bases. The CDR3 length is 17 residues. The ends lost 1 base at V and 2 bases at J; junction bases unmatched: 7. CDR1 is SGDLS, CDR2 YYNGEE, per germline. CDR3: CASSVSGGDSNTDTQYF. DNA for the CDR3: TGTGCCAGCAGCGTAAGCGGGGGGGATTCAAACACAGATACGCAGTATTTT.

V and J are TRBV28 and TRBJ1-1, with TRBD1 matching over 7 bases. V lost 4 bases to trimming and J lost 5 bases; unmatched junction nucleotides: 7. In germline, CDR1 is MDHEN, CDR2 SYDVKM. CDR3 length equals 14 residues. The CDR3 DNA sequence: TGTGCCAGCAGTTCAGGGGGGCGCGGGACTGAAGCTTTCTTT. Translation gives CASSSGGRGTEAFF. Based on the CDR3 plus reference TRBV28 and TRBJ1-1, the full variable domain is DVKVTQSSRYLVKRTGEKVFLECVQDMDHENMFWYRQDPGLGLRLIYFSYDVKMKEKGDIPEGYSVSREKKERFSLILESASTNQTSMYLCASSSGGRGTEAFFGQGTRLTVV.

The chain links TRBV2 to TRBJ2-3; tentatively, D is TRBD1 (5 bases). V lost 6 bases and J 6 bases, leaving 10 bases between the germline ends. The CDR3 loop spans 12 amino acids. In germline, CDR1 is SNHLY, CDR2 FYNNEI. The CDR3 sequence is CASRGLDDTQYF. The CDR3 region has the DNA TGTGCCAGCAGGGGGCTTGATGATACGCAGTATTTT.

The rearrangement joins TRBV19 to TRBJ2-1, with 13 nucleotides matching TRBD2. The germline V gene has CDR1 LNHDA and CDR2 SQIVND (reference sequence). V shed 2 bases, J shed 6 bases, and the junction held 4 bases outside the gene matches. There are 16 residues in the CDR3. The CDR3 reads CASSIWGLAGSNEQFF. The CDR3 DNA reads as TGTGCCAGTAGTATATGGGGACTAGCGGGGTCCAATGAGCAGTTCTTC.

The V call is TRBV5-6, the J call TRBJ2-3, with TRBD1 as a possible D gene (5 bases). The CDR3 covers 13 residues. The V end was cut by 4 bases, the J end by 8 bases, with 14 bases between. CDR1 and CDR2 (germline): SGHDT, YYEEEE. The CDR3, as DNA: TGTGCCAGCAGCCCCCAGGGCCCGGGTACGCAGTATTTT. It is translated as CASSPQGPGTQYF.

This clone came up once. J is TRBJ2-7 and V is TRBV19, with 7 bases identical to TRBD2. Germline V lookup: CDR1 LNHDA, CDR2 SQIVND (reference sequence). V shed 4 bases and J 6 bases; nucleotides not matched to a gene: 15. The CDR3 is 16 amino acids. CDR3 bases: TGTGCCAGTAGTACCCGGGACTACGAAGGGAGGGCCGAGCAGTACTTC. This gives the protein CASSTRDYEGRAEQYF.

This clone was seen once. The J gene is TRBJ1-2, the V gene TRBV5-6; D call uncertain. Germline V gives CDR1 SGHDT, CDR2 YYEEEE. The V end lost 1 base, the J end lost 4 bases, and 11 bases lay between the germline ends. The CDR3 extends over 14 amino acids. CDR3 sequence reads: CASSLWEGTYGYTF. DNA for the CDR3: TGTGCCAGCAGCTTGTGGGAGGGTACCTATGGCTACACCTTC.

The genes are TRBV12-3 or TRBV12-4 and TRBJ1-1; the D is unclear. V dropped 5 bases and J dropped 2 bases, with 9 bases sitting between them. CDR3 length: 13 residues. CDR3 amino acids: CASSPKPNTEAFF. In nucleotides, the CDR3 is TGTGCCAGCAGTCCTAAACCTAACACTGAAGCTTTCTTT.

This clone was counted between two and nine times. The J gene is TRBJ1-1, the V gene TRBV19; D unresolved. Trimming removed 3 bases at V and 3 bases at J, with 8 bases between. Per germline, CDR1 LNHDA and CDR2 SQIVND (reference sequence). This CDR3 has 13 residues. CDR3 sequence reads: CASSIGVHTEAFF. CDR3 DNA: TGTGCCAGTAGTATCGGGGTGCACACTGAAGCTTTCTTT.

The V and J genes are TRBV3-1 (or the pseudogene TRBV3-2) and TRBJ1-1, with D unclear. CDR3 length: 12 amino acids. Trimming stripped 4 bases from V and 3 bases from J, with 6 bases between. CDR1 and CDR2 from the germline V gene are LGHDT and YNNKEL (reference sequence). The CDR3 DNA sequence: TGTGCCAGCAGCCGGCGGGACACTGAAGCTTTCTTT. Translated: CASSRRDTEAFF.

This chain's CDR3 is CASSINRNGELFF. CDR3 in DNA: TGTGCCAGTAGTATAAACAGGAACGGGGAGCTGTTTTTT. The J gene is TRBJ2-2, the V gene TRBV19; a weak D match, TRBD1 (5 bases). The CDR3 is 13 amino acids. The V end was cut by 2 bases, the J end by 7 bases, with 8 bases between. Germline lookup yields CDR1 LNHDA and CDR2 SQIVND (reference sequence).

This clone occurred a few times. The chain carries TRBV7-9 and TRBJ2-1, with a tentative D call TRBD1 (5 bases). This CDR3 comprises 12 residues. Germline CDR1 SEHNR, CDR2 FQNEAQ (reference sequence). V was clipped by 4 bases and J by 8 bases, with 9 bases between them. The DNA of the CDR3 is TGTGCCAGCAGCTCCCAGGGTGATGAGCAGTTCTTC. Protein product: CASSSQGDEQFF.

The genes are TRBV6-5 and TRBJ2-1, with TRBD2 matching over 7 bases. Germline CDR1 reads MNHEY; CDR2 reads SVGAGI. This CDR3 is built from 12 residues. V lost 7 bases to trimming and J lost 10 bases; unmatched junction nucleotides: 7. In nucleotides, the CDR3 is TGTGCCAGCAACGATAGCGGGCCAGAGCAGTTCTTC. As protein: CASNDSGPEQFF.

The gene calls are TRBV3-1 (or the pseudogene TRBV3-2) and TRBJ1-3; D is undetermined. V shed 4 bases and J shed 1 base, with 5 bases lying between them. This CDR3 spans 13 amino acids. CDR1 LGHDT and CDR2 YNNKEL come from the germline V gene (reference sequence). CDR3 amino acids: CASSPTSGNTIYF. The CDR3 DNA follows: TGTGCCAGCAGCCCTACTTCTGGAAACACCATATATTTT.

J is TRBJ1-2 and V is TRBV18; TRBD1 matches 8 bases. This CDR3 is built from 14 residues. Unmatched junction bases numbered 5, after V lost 2 bases and J lost 6 bases. The germline V gene encodes CDR1 KGHSH and CDR2 LQKENI. Written as DNA, the CDR3 is TGTGCCAGCTCACCAGACAGGGGAAGGGATGGCTACACCTTC. Its protein product is CASSPDRGRDGYTF.

The rearrangement uses TRBV4-1 and TRBJ1-6; 9 bases match TRBD1. Germline values: CDR1 MGHRA, CDR2 YSYEKL. V lost 1 base, J lost 8 bases, and 0 bases stayed unmatched. The CDR3 runs to 14 residues. The DNA for the CDR3 is TGCGCCAGCAGCCAAGGACAGGGGGATTCACCCCTCCACTTT. This sequence encodes CASSQGQGDSPLHF.

The chain links TRBV3-1 (or the pseudogene TRBV3-2) to TRBJ1-2, with D uncertain. Per the germline V gene, CDR1 is LGHDT and CDR2 is YNNKEL (reference sequence). Trimming cost V 4 bases and J 5 bases, with 5 bases left between them. The CDR3 loop spans 11 amino acids. Here the CDR3 reads CASSLRYGYTF. CDR3 sequence (DNA): TGTGCCAGCAGCCTTCGGTATGGCTACACCTTC.

The gene calls are TRBV7-2 and TRBJ2-1; 8 positions agree with TRBD1. V lost 6 bases to trimming and J lost 8 bases; unmatched junction nucleotides: 6. The CDR3 has 13 residues. CDR1 and CDR2 (germline): SGHTA, FQGNSA. As DNA, the CDR3 is TGTGCCAGCAGGACCCTCAGGGGGCATGAGCAGTTCTTC. It codes for CASRTLRGHEQFF.

This chain connects TRBV12-5 to TRBJ2-1, with D possibly matching TRBD2 (5 bases). The length of the CDR3 is 19 residues. Germline CDR1 LGHNT, CDR2 FRNRAP. V was clipped by 4 bases and J by 4 bases, with 26 bases between them. The CDR3 DNA sequence: TGTGCTAGTGGTTCCGACCCGGGAAGGCTTTCGCCGAGGTACAATGAGCAGTTCTTC. Protein sequence: CASGSDPGRLSPRYNEQFF.

V and J are TRBV3-1 (or the pseudogene TRBV3-2) and TRBJ2-1, with TRBD2 matching 9 bases. Germline V gene sequence: CDR1 LGHDT, CDR2 YNNKEL (reference sequence). J lost 13 bases, V lost 2 bases, and 6 bases had no gene match. This CDR3 has 13 residues. The CDR3 loop reads CASSQIAGEEQFF. The CDR3 DNA is TGTGCCAGCAGCCAAATAGCGGGGGAGGAACAGTTCTTC.

This clone was seen once. CDR3 sequence reads: CASRSIGGGAAEAFF. As DNA, the CDR3 is TGTGCCAGCAGGTCGATTGGAGGGGGCGCGGCTGAAGCTTTCTTT. J is TRBJ1-1 and V is TRBV7-3; 7 bases map to TRBD1. Germline assignment: CDR1 SGHTA and CDR2 FQGTGA. The CDR3 totals 15 residues. V lost 6 bases to trimming and J lost 6 bases; unmatched junction nucleotides: 13.

V usage is TRBV3-1 (or the pseudogene TRBV3-2) and J usage is TRBJ1-2; 7 bases are a match to TRBD1. Germline CDR1 LGHDT, CDR2 YNNKEL (reference sequence). The trim removed 6 bases at V and 3 bases at J, leaving 4 bases unmatched. The CDR3 has 13 residues. CDR3 nucleotide sequence: TGTGCCAGCAGTCACACAGGGGACTATGGCTACACCTTC. Residues: CASSHTGDYGYTF.

This clone was counted a few times. The chain links TRBV6-5 to TRBJ2-1; 9 bases map to TRBD2. V lost 4 bases and J lost 1; bases outside the gene matches: 5. Germline V gene data show CDR1 as MNHEY and CDR2 as SVGAGI. The CDR3 spans 16 residues. DNA for the CDR3: TGTGCCAGCAGTTTCCGTAGCGGGGGTTCCTACAATGAGCAGTTCTTC. Amino acid sequence: CASSFRSGGSYNEQFF.

CDR3 region: CASRGGISLFF. DNA for the CDR3: TGTGCCAGCAGGGGGGGGATTTCACTGTTTTTT. J is TRBJ1-4 and V is TRBV3-1 (or the pseudogene TRBV3-2); TRBD1 is a possible D gene (5 bases). The length of the CDR3 is 11 residues. The germline V and J ends were trimmed by 6 bases and 13 bases, with 12 bases remaining between them. Per germline, CDR1 LGHDT and CDR2 YNNKEL (reference sequence).

The chain joins TRBV30 to TRBJ2-7, with 8 bases aligning to TRBD1. V dropped 3 bases and J dropped 3; count of bases not matched to a gene: 7. Germline V lookup: CDR1 GTSNPN, CDR2 SVGIG (reference sequence). The CDR3 consists of 14 residues. This chain's CDR3 is CAWRGQGAFYEQYF. The CDR3 DNA follows: TGTGCCTGGAGGGGCCAGGGGGCTTTCTACGAGCAGTACTTC. Full variable domain (outside the CDR3, taken from reference TRBV30 and TRBJ2-7): SQTIHQWPATLVQPVGSPLSLECTVEGTSNPNLYWYRQAAGRGLQLLFYSVGIGQISSEVPQNLSASRPQDRQFILSSKKLLLSDSGFYLCAWRGQGAFYEQYFGPGTRLTVT.

This chain joins TRBV19 and TRBJ1-1; the match to TRBD1 covers 8 bases. V gave up 6 bases and J gave up 1 base; unmatched junction bases: 7. This CDR3 has 15 residues. CDR1 and CDR2 (germline): LNHDA, SQIVND (reference sequence). This chain's CDR3 is CASRETGVKNTEAFF. The CDR3 DNA is TGTGCCAGTAGAGAGACAGGGGTCAAGAACACTGAAGCTTTCTTT.

The V and J genes are TRBV7-3 and TRBJ2-1, with 8 bases matching TRBD1. The CDR3 contains 14 residues. V trimming: 5 bases; J trimming: 9 bases; junction bases outside the gene matches: 9. In germline, CDR1 is SGHTA, CDR2 FQGTGA. CDR3 nucleotides: TGTGCCAGCAGCCCCATCCAGGGGGCGCGTGAGCAGTTCTTC. It specifies CASSPIQGAREQFF.